Shown below are 8 T cell receptor beta chains from a single sample sequenced in a study of blood T cell repertoires in COVID-19. Sequenced by immunoSEQ multiplex PCR; TCRdb stores in-frame clones only, minus some. The sample consists of over 65,000 clones, approximately 88% of them appearing once. Sequences were obtained from peripheral blood. The receptors come from a woman aged 55 to 70 with acute or convalescent COVID-19.

The chain employs TRBV2 and TRBJ2-5, with TRBD2 as a possible D gene (5 bases). The germline V and J ends were trimmed by 6 bases and 2 bases, with 19 bases remaining between them. The length of the CDR3 is 16 residues. Germline assignment: CDR1 SNHLY and CDR2 FYNNEI. This CDR3 is CASRETGGRLQETQYF. The CDR3 bases are TGTGCCAGCAGGGAGACTGGCGGGCGCCTTCAAGAGACCCAGTACTTC.

The chain joins TRBV5-5 to TRBJ2-7, with a tentative D call TRBD1 (6 bases). CDR3 length: 18 residues. CDR1 and CDR2 from the germline V gene are SGHKS and YYEKEE (reference sequence). Trimming pared 1 base from V and 1 base from J, leaving 21 bases between. DNA of the CDR3: TGTGCCAGCAGCTTGTGGGTGACAGGACTGACTGCTTCCTACGAGCAGTACGTC. Encoded protein: CASSLWVTGLTASYEQYV.

The chain links TRBV18 to TRBJ2-7, with TRBD1 matching over 7 bases. The V and J ends lost 8 bases and 7 bases, in that order; junction bases with no gene match: 11. CDR3 length: 13 residues. Looked up from germline, CDR1 is KGHSH and CDR2 is LQKENI. CDR3 loop: CASTYDRAGEQYV. The DNA of the CDR3 is TGTGCCAGCACCTACGACAGGGCGGGTGAGCAGTACGTC.

The rearrangement joins TRBV7-9 to TRBJ1-1; D uncertain. Germline V gene sequence: CDR1 SEHNR, CDR2 FQNEAQ (reference sequence). The CDR3 consists of 13 residues. With 3 bases removed from V and 4 bases from J, the gap between germline ends came to 9 bases. CDR3 nucleotide sequence: TGTGCCAGCAGCTTGGTTGTCAGCACTGAAGCTTTCTTT. Its protein is CASSLVVSTEAFF.

The rearrangement links TRBV12-3 or TRBV12-4 to TRBJ1-1; unclear D gene. Trimming removed 6 bases from V and 3 bases from J, with 11 bases in between. This CDR3 contains 13 residues. For the CDR3, the DNA is TGTGCCAGCAGCTATAGGAGGGACACTGAAGCTTTCTTT. Its protein product is CASSYRRDTEAFF.

This chain joins TRBV19 and TRBJ2-1; TRBD2 is a possible D gene (6 bases). Germline V CDR1 and CDR2: LNHDA, SQIVND (reference sequence). The V end lost 2 bases, the J end lost 4 bases, and 18 bases lay between the germline ends. The CDR3 covers 17 residues. The CDR3 DNA sequence: TGTGCCAGTAGTATAACGGGAGTATCTCCCGGTTACAATGAGCAGTTCTTC. Its protein product is CASSITGVSPGYNEQFF.

In regard to this clone: At one boundary the junction diverges from the germline segment, which might be a read error. V and J are TRBV5-1 and TRBJ2-2, with a possible D match to TRBD2 (5 bases). This CDR3 region has 16 residues. Germline V gene data show CDR1 as SGHRS and CDR2 as YFSETQ. This chain's CDR3 is CVSPGLLSRYTGELFF. The CDR3, as DNA: TGCGTCAGCCCAGGACTTTTATCCCGGTACACCGGGGAGCTGTTTTTT.

J is TRBJ1-5 and V is TRBV27; D is possibly TRBD1 (5 bases). The ends were cut back, 3 bases at V and 5 bases at J, with 8 bases in the middle. The CDR3 loop spans 13 amino acids. Germline CDR1 reads MNHEY; CDR2 reads SMNVEV (reference sequence). The CDR3 reads CASSFGGDQPQHF. In DNA, the CDR3 is TGTGCCAGCAGTTTCGGAGGGGATCAGCCCCAGCATTTT.